The rows below give T cell receptor beta chains drawn from one sample of a study of T cells after yellow fever vaccination. TCRdb re-called the 5' RACE reads through MiXCR, storing one row per CDR3 protein. The table records about 110,000 distinct CDR3 sequences, 8% to 9.5% of them present only once. The sequenced sample was CD8+ T cells sorted from PBMCs, obtained 45 days after the yellow fever booster vaccination. Receptor source: a man aged 25 to 45 who received the YFV17D yellow fever vaccine. Both conserved end residues are part of each CDR3. D genes are given only for firm matches. Sizes are listed as once, few, many or a size class.

clone_size j_call v_call d_call cdr3_aa cdr3_nt
few TRBJ2-7 TRBV6-1 TRBD2 CASSSPGLAGVVSYEQYF TGTGCCAGCAGTAGTCCGGGACTAGCGGGAGTGGTATCCTACGAGCAGTACTTC
many TRBJ2-1 TRBV28 - CATTRVASTSDEQFF TGTGCCACCACCCGGGTAGCGAGTACTTCGGATGAGCAGTTCTTC
many TRBJ2-1 TRBV6-2/TRBV6-3 TRBD2 CASSYGTGVSSGRSYNEQFF TGTGCCAGCAGTTATGGAACAGGGGTTTCTAGCGGGAGGTCTTACAATGAGCAGTTCTTC
few TRBJ2-4 TRBV16 - CASSQRPGDAIQYF TGTGCCAGCAGCCAACGTCCAGGGGATGCCATTCAGTACTTC
many TRBJ2-6 TRBV29-1 - CSVEDIGLMGANVLTF TGCAGCGTTGAAGATATAGGGCTCATGGGGGCCAACGTCCTGACTTTC
many TRBJ2-7 TRBV29-1 - CSVVTGSSGYEQYF TGCAGCGTTGTAACCGGGAGCTCAGGGTACGAGCAGTACTTC
many TRBJ1-1 TRBV29-1 - CSDGRINTEAFF TGCAGCGATGGACGGATTAACACTGAAGCTTTCTTT
many TRBJ2-7 TRBV7-2 TRBD1 CASSLIGTGVEQYF TGTGCCAGCAGCTTAATAGGGACAGGGGTCGAGCAGTACTTC
many TRBJ2-7 TRBV4-3 - CASSQEWDKYEQYF TGCGCCAGCAGCCAAGAATGGGACAAATACGAGCAGTACTTC
few TRBJ2-1 TRBV20-1 - CSDLPRSDEQFF TGCAGTGACCTCCCGCGCTCAGATGAGCAGTTCTTC
many TRBJ2-1 TRBV12-3/TRBV12-4 TRBD2 CASSAPGTSGRDEQFF TGTGCCAGCAGTGCACCCGGGACTAGCGGGAGGGATGAGCAGTTCTTC